This entry describes one T cell receptor (beta chain). This entry comes from a study of blood T cell repertoires in COVID-19. Overall study context: Researchers got acute and convalescent COVID-19 samples from the United States, Italy and Spain.

V was trimmed by 4 bases and J by 9 bases, leaving 13 bases between them. The CDR3 consists of 13 residues. TCRdb keeps only in-frame clones here, not all; method: immunoSEQ multiplex PCR. The sample lists roughly 28,000 clones; about 90% were seen once. Sequencing was performed on peripheral blood. The origin of this receptor is a human donor in a cohort sampled during active COVID-19. This chain links TRBV12-3 or TRBV12-4 with TRBJ2-1; D is unclear. In DNA form, the CDR3 reads TGTGCCAGCAGTTCCCAGACCCACAGTGAGCAGTTCTTC. It codes for CASSSQTHSEQFF.